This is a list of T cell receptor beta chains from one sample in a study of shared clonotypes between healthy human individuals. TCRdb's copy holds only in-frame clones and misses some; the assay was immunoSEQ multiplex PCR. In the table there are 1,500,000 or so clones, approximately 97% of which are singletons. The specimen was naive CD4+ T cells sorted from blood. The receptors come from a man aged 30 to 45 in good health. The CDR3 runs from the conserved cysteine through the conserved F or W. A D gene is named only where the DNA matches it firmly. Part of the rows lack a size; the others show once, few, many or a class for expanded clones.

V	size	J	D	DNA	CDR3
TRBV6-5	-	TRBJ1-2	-	TGTGCCAGCAGTTACTCGAATGTTGGACAGAACTATGGCTACACCTTC	CASSYSNVGQNYGYTF
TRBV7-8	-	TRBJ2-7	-	TGTGCCAGCAGCTTAGTTCAACCTGGCCCCCCGTACTTC	CASSLVQPGPPYF
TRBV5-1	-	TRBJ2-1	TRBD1	TGCGCCAGCAGCTCCCAGACAGGGTACACGAACAATGAGCAGTTCTTC	CASSSQTGYTNNEQFF
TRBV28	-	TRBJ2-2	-	TGTGCCAGCAGAAATTGGGGGGTACAGGACACCGGGGAGCTGTTTTTT	CASRNWGVQDTGELFF
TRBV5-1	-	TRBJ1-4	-	TGCGCCAGCAGCTTGGCCGTCGGGGGCCTTAATGAAAAACTGTTTTTT	CASSLAVGGLNEKLFF
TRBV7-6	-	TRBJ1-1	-	TGTGCCAGCAGCTTAGGGGGGCTTTATGACACTGAAGCTTTCTTT	CASSLGGLYDTEAFF
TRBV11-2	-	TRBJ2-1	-	TGTGCCAGCAGCTCACTAGCTTGGGACAATGAGCAGTTCTTC	CASSSLAWDNEQFF
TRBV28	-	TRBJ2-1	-	TGTGCCAGCAGTTTATGGTCCGGCAACAATGAGCAGTTCTTC	CASSLWSGNNEQFF
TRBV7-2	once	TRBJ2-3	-	TGTGCCAGCAGCGAGATGGGGGCTGGAGATACGCAGTATTTT	CASSEMGAGDTQYF
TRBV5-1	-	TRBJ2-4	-	TGCGCCAGCAGCTTAAGGGCGAGGGATAGGGGCATTCAGTACTTC	CASSLRARDRGIQYF
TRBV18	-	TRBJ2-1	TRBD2	TGTGCCAGCTCACCTCTATCTGGGACTAGCGTTGAGCAGTTCTTC	CASSPLSGTSVEQFF
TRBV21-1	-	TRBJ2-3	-	TGTGCCAGCAGCAAAGGGAACAGGGAATCCACAGATACGCAGTATTTT	CASSKGNRESTDTQYF
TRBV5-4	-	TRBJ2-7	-	TGTGCCAGCAGCTTGGCAACGGGAGAGGCGTACGAGCAGTACTTC	CASSLATGEAYEQYF
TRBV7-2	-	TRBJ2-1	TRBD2	TGTGCCAGCAGCAAATTCCCGGGACTAGCGGGAATTGAGCAGTTCTTC	CASSKFPGLAGIEQFF
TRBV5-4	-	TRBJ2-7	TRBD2	TGTGCCAGCAGTACGATAGCGGGAGGGCCCTACGAGCAGTACTTC	CASSTIAGGPYEQYF
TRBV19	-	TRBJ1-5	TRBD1	TGTGCCAGTAGTCCCGACAGGGCGAGCAATCAGCCCCAGCATTTT	CASSPDRASNQPQHF
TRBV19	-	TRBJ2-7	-	TGTGCCAGTAGTATTGGGGAAGGGGACTACGAGCAGTACTTC	CASSIGEGDYEQYF
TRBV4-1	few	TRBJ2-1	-	TGCGCCAGCAGCCAAGATTGGTCTAGAAATGAGCAGTTCTTC	CASSQDWSRNEQFF
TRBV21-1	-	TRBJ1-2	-	TGTGCCAGCAACCATCTGGCCCGGGAAGGGCGGCACTATGGCTACACCTTC	CASNHLAREGRHYGYTF
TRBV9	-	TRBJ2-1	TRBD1	TGTGCCAGCAGCGTAGAGGACAGGGGCGATGAGCAGTTCTTC	CASSVEDRGDEQFF
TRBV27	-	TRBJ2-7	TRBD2	TGTGCCAGCAGGCATTGGACTAGCGGGGACTACGAGCAGTACTTC	CASRHWTSGDYEQYF
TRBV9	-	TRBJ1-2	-	TGTGCCAGCAGCGTAGATTCGGGATGGAGAGGCTACACCTTC	CASSVDSGWRGYTF
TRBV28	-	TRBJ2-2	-	TGTGCCAGCAGTTTAGCCACCGGGGAGCTGTTTTTT	CASSLATGELFF
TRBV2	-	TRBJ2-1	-	TGTGCCAGCCACCCGGGACTGATCTACAATGAGCAGTTCTTC	CASHPGLIYNEQFF
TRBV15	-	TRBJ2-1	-	TGTGCCACCAGAGGACGGACTCTGGTTTACAATGAGCAGTTCTTC	CATRGRTLVYNEQFF
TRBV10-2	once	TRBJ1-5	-	TGCGCCAGCAGTGAGGCCGGGTTGGGCAATCAGCCCCAGCATTTT	CASSEAGLGNQPQHF